The 23 T cell receptor beta chains presented below share a single source sample, sequenced in a study of OX40 agonist ivuxolimab in advanced cancers. The data were produced by immunoSEQ multiplex PCR, yet TCRdb's version contains in-frame clones alone and is incomplete. The sample gives about 110,000 clones, under 95% of which show up once; approximately 0.69% is in the top ten. This sample comprised CD4+ or CD8+ T cells sorted from blood, obtained in a trial of the OX40 agonist ivuxolimab. All receptors come from an adult with an advanced solid tumor such as melanoma, head and neck, liver or kidney cancer.

V is TRBV5-5 and J is TRBJ2-5; a possible D gene is TRBD1 (6 bases). This CDR3 is built from 16 residues. V was shortened by 0 bases and J by 0 bases, with 12 bases between the two germline ends. Looked up from germline, CDR1 is SGHKS and CDR2 is YYEKEE (reference sequence). CDR3 in amino acids: CASSLGGRGYQETQYF. CDR3 nucleotides: TGTGCCAGCAGCTTGGGAGGCAGGGGTTACCAAGAGACCCAGTACTTC.

The chain links TRBV6-4 to TRBJ2-3, with 9 bases fitting TRBD2. Germline CDR1 and CDR2: MRHNA and SNTAGT. The J segment lost 5 bases and the V segment lost 2 bases, leaving 2 bases of the junction unmatched. This CDR3 region has 14 residues. The CDR3 region is CASSDGTSLDTQYF. The CDR3, as DNA: TGTGCCAGCAGTGACGGGACTAGCCTAGATACGCAGTATTTT.

The V gene is TRBV29-1, the J gene TRBJ2-1; D possibly corresponds to TRBD2 (6 bases). The CDR3 is made up of 15 amino acids. Trimming left V 6 bases short and J 9 bases short, with 24 bases between. Germline assignment: CDR1 SQVTM and CDR2 ANQGSEA. As DNA, the CDR3 is TGCAGCGTCCGGGGGAAAGCCGGTGGTTCGAGTGAGCAGTTCTTC. Protein: CSVRGKAGGSSEQFF.

The chain has TRBV9 and TRBJ2-5; the match to TRBD2 covers 8 bases. The V and J ends lost 3 bases and 5 bases, in that order; junction bases with no gene match: 15. Germline V gene data show CDR1 as SGDLS and CDR2 as YYNGEE. CDR3 length equals 17 residues. Here the CDR3 reads CASSEGHSGTYWETQYF. The CDR3, as DNA: TGTGCCAGCAGCGAGGGGCATAGCGGGACGTACTGGGAGACCCAGTACTTC.

The chain links TRBV9 to TRBJ1-1; 9 bases agree with TRBD1. The CDR3 has 17 amino acids. The germline V gene has CDR1 SGDLS and CDR2 YYNGEE. Trimming removed 0 bases from V and 1 base from J; junction bases left unmatched: 7. The CDR3 sequence: CASSVGGTGPGNTEAFF. The CDR3 DNA reads as TGTGCCAGCAGCGTAGGCGGGACAGGGCCAGGGAACACTGAAGCTTTCTTT. Combining the CDR3 with reference TRBV9 and TRBJ1-1 gives the whole variable domain DSGVTQTPKHLITATGQRVTLRCSPRSGDLSVYWYQQSLDQGLQFLIQYYNGEERAKGNILERFSAQQFPDLHSELNLSSLELGDSALYFCASSVGGTGPGNTEAFFGQGTRLTVV.

V usage is TRBV4-1 and J usage is TRBJ1-2; D is unresolved. The CDR3 loop spans 13 amino acids. The V end lost 1 base, the J end lost 8 bases, and 11 bases lay between the germline ends. The V gene's germline CDR1 is MGHRA and CDR2 YSYEKL. The CDR3 here is CASSQAQGQGYTF. The CDR3 DNA follows: TGCGCCAGCAGCCAAGCCCAAGGGCAAGGCTACACCTTC.

This chain connects TRBV15 to TRBJ1-1; 9 bases line up with TRBD1. The CDR3 runs to 18 residues. The germline V gene has CDR1 LNHNV and CDR2 YYDKDF (reference sequence). V gave up 0 bases and J gave up 3 bases; unmatched junction bases: 11. Here the CDR3 DNA reads TGTGCCACCAGCAGAGATCTTATCGGGACAGGGAGTGACACTGAAGCTTTCTTT. It codes for CATSRDLIGTGSDTEAFF.

CDR3 coding DNA: TGTGCCAGTAGTAAAGAGGGGGGATATGGCTACACCTTC. It translates to CASSKEGGYGYTF. The chain uses TRBV19 and TRBJ1-2, with D possibly TRBD1 on 6 matching bases. This CDR3 contains 13 residues. The germline V gene encodes CDR1 LNHDA and CDR2 SQIVND (reference sequence). V shed 4 bases and J shed 5 bases, with 11 bases lying between them. Supplemented by reference TRBV19 and TRBJ1-2, the full variable domain reads DGGITQSPKYLFRKEGQNVTLSCEQNLNHDAMYWYRQDPGQGLRLIYYSQIVNDFQKGDIAEGYSVSREKKESFPLTVTSAQKNPTAFYLCASSKEGGYGYTFGSGTRLTVV.

The V and J genes are TRBV7-8 and TRBJ2-3; TRBD2 matches 8 bases. With V trimmed by 4 bases and J by 4 bases, 16 bases remained unmatched. Germline assignment: CDR1 SGHVS and CDR2 FQNEAQ. This CDR3 spans 18 amino acids. CDR3 region: CASSSQAPGTSFPDTQYF. The DNA for the CDR3 is TGTGCCAGCAGCTCCCAGGCTCCCGGGACTAGTTTTCCAGATACGCAGTATTTT.

Details on this clone: A junction end diverges from the germline sequence, so it may reflect a read error. This sequence joins TRBV7-9 and TRBJ2-5; 11 bases line up with TRBD2. CDR1 and CDR2 (germline): SEHNR, FQNEAQ (reference sequence). This CDR3 is 15 amino acids long. This CDR3 is CASSLELDTRGLADF. CDR3 DNA: TGTGCCAGCAGCTTAGAACTTGATACCCGGGGACTAGCGGACTTC.

This rearrangement joins TRBV6-1 to TRBJ1-6, with 9 bases lining up with TRBD1. Trimming took 8 bases from V and 6 from J; bases not matched to a gene: 8. CDR3 size: 15 residues. The germline V gene has CDR1 MNHNS and CDR2 SASEGT. The CDR3 sequence is CASRGTGIGNSPLHF. For the CDR3, the DNA is TGTGCCAGCCGGGGGACAGGGATCGGTAATTCACCCCTCCACTTT.

The V and J genes are TRBV30 and TRBJ2-2; TRBD2 matches 14 bases. The CDR3 has 16 amino acids. V shed 3 bases and J 5 bases; nucleotides not matched to a gene: 5. Per germline, CDR1 GTSNPN and CDR2 SVGIG (reference sequence). The CDR3 sequence is CAWRGGLAGDTGELFF. The CDR3 bases are TGTGCCTGGAGGGGGGGACTAGCGGGAGATACCGGGGAGCTGTTTTTT.

The chain links TRBV18 to TRBJ2-5; the D is unclear. V lost 3 bases to trimming and J lost 1 base, with 3 bases between them. The CDR3 has 12 residues. The V gene's germline CDR1 is KGHSH and CDR2 LQKENI. CDR3 sequence: CASSPAQETQYF. In nucleotides, the CDR3 is TGTGCCAGCTCACCCGCCCAAGAGACCCAGTACTTC.

This chain's CDR3 is CASSLGWGSDYGYTF. The DNA of the CDR3 is TGCGCCAGCAGCTTGGGTTGGGGGTCTGACTATGGCTACACCTTC. V and J are TRBV5-1 and TRBJ1-2; a possible D gene is TRBD1 (5 bases). V was shortened by 0 bases and J by 3 bases, with 12 bases between the two germline ends. This CDR3 comprises 15 residues. Germline assignment: CDR1 SGHRS and CDR2 YFSETQ.

This chain links TRBV7-3 with TRBJ1-2, with D possibly TRBD1 on 6 matching bases. Trimming shortened V by 2 bases and J by 4 bases, and 8 bases separated the two germline ends. Germline CDR1 is SGHTA and CDR2 is FQGTGA. This CDR3 has 13 amino acids. CDR3 in amino acids: CASSLGQLYGYTF. DNA for the CDR3: TGTGCCAGCAGCTTAGGACAGCTCTATGGCTACACCTTC.

The chain is built from TRBV6-1 and TRBJ1-5, with 8 bases aligning to TRBD1. The CDR3 covers 15 residues. Germline CDR1 is MNHNS and CDR2 is SASEGT. V lost 1 base, J lost 6 bases, and 5 bases stayed unmatched. The DNA for the CDR3 is TGTGCCAGCAGTGAAGACGGACAGGGTGTTCAGCCCCAGCATTTT. Translation gives CASSEDGQGVQPQHF.

The gene calls are TRBV19 and TRBJ1-2, with TRBD1 matching 9 bases. Per the germline V gene, CDR1 is LNHDA and CDR2 is SQIVND (reference sequence). The CDR3 covers 16 residues. With 3 bases clipped from V and 4 bases from J, the junction kept 9 bases outside the gene matches. The CDR3 region has the DNA TGTGCCAGTAGTATTGGAGGACAGGGGTTTATCTATGGCTACACCTTC. The encoded protein is CASSIGGQGFIYGYTF.

The V call is TRBV2, the J call TRBJ2-1, with TRBD1 as a possible D gene (5 bases). In germline, CDR1 is SNHLY, CDR2 FYNNEI. CDR3 length: 13 residues. V shed 6 bases and J shed 6 bases, with 12 bases lying between them. The CDR3 sequence is CASSQGFGNEQFF. The CDR3 DNA sequence: TGTGCCAGCAGCCAGGGATTTGGCAATGAGCAGTTCTTC.

The V call is TRBV19, the J call TRBJ2-1; D is undetermined. There are 16 residues in the CDR3. V shed 3 bases and J shed 0 bases, with 12 bases lying between them. CDR1 and CDR2 from the germline V gene are LNHDA and SQIVND (reference sequence). CDR3 sequence reads: CASSIRTRSSYNEQFF. Here the CDR3 DNA reads TGTGCCAGTAGTATTAGAACTCGCAGCTCCTACAATGAGCAGTTCTTC.

This chain uses TRBV19 with TRBJ2-3; D uncertain. The germline V gene encodes CDR1 LNHDA and CDR2 SQIVND (reference sequence). Trimming took off 1 base at V and 4 bases at J, with 12 bases between the two ends. This CDR3 spans 15 amino acids. Here the CDR3 reads CASSIGTIFADTQYF. The CDR3 DNA follows: TGTGCCAGTAGTATAGGAACAATTTTCGCAGATACGCAGTATTTT.

The CDR3 nucleotides read TGTGCCAGCAGCTTTTCGCGGGCGCCAGACGTAAACACTGAAGCTTTCTTT. Residues: CASSFSRAPDVNTEAFF. The chain recombines TRBV7-2 with TRBJ1-1; no definite D call. Germline-derived CDR1 and CDR2 are SGHTA and FQGNSA. The CDR3 has 17 amino acids. The V and J ends lost 3 bases and 2 bases respectively, with 19 bases between them.

J is TRBJ1-4 and V is TRBV4-1, with 7 positions matching TRBD1. Germline V gene data show CDR1 as MGHRA and CDR2 as YSYEKL. Trimming at V came to 4 bases and at J to 0 bases, leaving 11 bases not matched to a gene. This CDR3 is built from 18 residues. CDR3 nucleotide sequence: TGCGCCAGCAGCCCCCAGGGGGGGGCTGAAACAACTAATGAAAAACTGTTTTTT. Translation gives CASSPQGGAETTNEKLFF.

The rearrangement joins TRBV6-1 to TRBJ2-7; 7 nucleotides line up with TRBD2. The CDR3 runs to 15 residues. Germline assignment: CDR1 MNHNS and CDR2 SASEGT. Losses at the gene ends were 2 bases for V and 7 bases for J; bases not matched to a gene: 11. The CDR3 sequence is CASSERGGIGWEQYF. CDR3 bases: TGTGCCAGCAGTGAACGCGGGGGAATTGGGTGGGAGCAGTACTTC.